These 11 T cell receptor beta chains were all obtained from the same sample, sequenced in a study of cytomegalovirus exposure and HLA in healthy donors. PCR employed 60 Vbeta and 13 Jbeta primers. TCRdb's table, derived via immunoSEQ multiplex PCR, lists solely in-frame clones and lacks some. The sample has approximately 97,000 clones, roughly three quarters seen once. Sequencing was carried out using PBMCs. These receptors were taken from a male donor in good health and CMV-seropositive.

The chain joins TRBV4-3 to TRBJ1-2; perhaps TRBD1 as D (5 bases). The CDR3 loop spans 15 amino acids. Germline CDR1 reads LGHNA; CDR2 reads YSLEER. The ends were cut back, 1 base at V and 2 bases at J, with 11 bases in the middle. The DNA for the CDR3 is TGCGCCAGCAGCCAAGCTAGGGCAGGGAACTATGGCTACACCTTC. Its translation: CASSQARAGNYGYTF.

CDR3 coding DNA: TGTGCCATCAGTGAAAAGGGGAAGCGCTCCTATAATTCACCCCTCCACTTT. Its translation is CAISEKGKRSYNSPLHF. The V and J genes are TRBV10-3 and TRBJ1-6; weak D call: TRBD1 (5 bases). The CDR3 length is 17 residues. Germline loops: CDR1 ENHRY, CDR2 SYGVKD. Trimming stripped 3 bases from V and 0 bases from J, with 12 bases between.

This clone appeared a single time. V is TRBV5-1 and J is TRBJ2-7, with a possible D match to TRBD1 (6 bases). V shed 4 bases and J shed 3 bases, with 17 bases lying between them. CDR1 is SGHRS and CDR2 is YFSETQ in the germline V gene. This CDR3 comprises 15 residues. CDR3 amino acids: CASSLNTGTSYEQYF. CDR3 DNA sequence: TGCGCCAGCAGCCTAAATACCGGGACAAGCTACGAGCAGTACTTC.

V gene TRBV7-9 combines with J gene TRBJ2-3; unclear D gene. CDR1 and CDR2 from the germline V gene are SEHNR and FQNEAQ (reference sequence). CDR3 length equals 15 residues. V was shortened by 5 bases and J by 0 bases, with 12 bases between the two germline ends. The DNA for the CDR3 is TGTGCCAGCAGCCTTAGCAGTACTAGCACAGATACGCAGTATTTT. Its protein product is CASSLSSTSTDTQYF.

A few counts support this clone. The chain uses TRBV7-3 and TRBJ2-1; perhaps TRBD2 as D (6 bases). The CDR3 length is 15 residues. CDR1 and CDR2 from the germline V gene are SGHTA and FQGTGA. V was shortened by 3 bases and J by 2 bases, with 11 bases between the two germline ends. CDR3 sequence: CASSLGDSTYNEQFF. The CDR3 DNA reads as TGTGCCAGCAGCTTGGGGGACTCAACCTACAATGAGCAGTTCTTC.

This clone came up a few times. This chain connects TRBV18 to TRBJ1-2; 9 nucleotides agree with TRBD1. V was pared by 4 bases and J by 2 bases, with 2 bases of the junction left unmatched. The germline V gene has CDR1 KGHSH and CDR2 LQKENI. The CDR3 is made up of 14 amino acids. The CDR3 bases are TGTGCCAGCTCACTCGGGACAGGGAACTATGGCTACACCTTC. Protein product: CASSLGTGNYGYTF.

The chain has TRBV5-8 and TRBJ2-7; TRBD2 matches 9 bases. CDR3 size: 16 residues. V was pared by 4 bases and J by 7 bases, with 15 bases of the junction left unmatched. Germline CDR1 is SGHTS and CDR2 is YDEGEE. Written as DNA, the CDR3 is TGTGCCAGCAGCCTGGCCCGCGGGAGGGCCGAGGGGGAGCAGTACTTC. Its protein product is CASSLARGRAEGEQYF.

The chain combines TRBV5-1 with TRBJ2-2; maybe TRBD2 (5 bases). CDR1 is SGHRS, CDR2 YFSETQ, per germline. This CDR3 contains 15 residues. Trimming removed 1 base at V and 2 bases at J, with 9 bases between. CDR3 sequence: CASSLIGLNTGELFF. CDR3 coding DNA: TGCGCCAGCAGCTTGATCGGACTCAACACCGGGGAGCTGTTTTTT.

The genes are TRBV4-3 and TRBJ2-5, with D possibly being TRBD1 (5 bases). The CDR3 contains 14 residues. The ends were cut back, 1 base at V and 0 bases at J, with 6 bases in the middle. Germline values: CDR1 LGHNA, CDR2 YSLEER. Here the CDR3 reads CASSQVQDQETQYF. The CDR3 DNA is TGCGCCAGCAGCCAAGTACAGGACCAAGAGACCCAGTACTTC.

The CDR3 protein is CASGLPVGGGFGGYTF. The CDR3 DNA is TGTGCCAGCGGCCTCCCAGTTGGGGGGGGCTTCGGTGGCTACACCTTC. This chain links TRBV28 with TRBJ1-2; perhaps TRBD1 as D (6 bases). Germline CDR1 reads MDHEN; CDR2 reads SYDVKM. V lost 8 bases to trimming and J lost 7 bases, with 26 bases between them. This CDR3 comprises 16 residues.

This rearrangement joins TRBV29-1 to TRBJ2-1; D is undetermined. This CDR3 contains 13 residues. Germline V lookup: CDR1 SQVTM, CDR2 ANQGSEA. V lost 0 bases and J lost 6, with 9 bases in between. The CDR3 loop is CSVEDPAGNEQFF. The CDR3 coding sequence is TGCAGCGTTGAAGATCCCGCAGGCAATGAGCAGTTCTTC.